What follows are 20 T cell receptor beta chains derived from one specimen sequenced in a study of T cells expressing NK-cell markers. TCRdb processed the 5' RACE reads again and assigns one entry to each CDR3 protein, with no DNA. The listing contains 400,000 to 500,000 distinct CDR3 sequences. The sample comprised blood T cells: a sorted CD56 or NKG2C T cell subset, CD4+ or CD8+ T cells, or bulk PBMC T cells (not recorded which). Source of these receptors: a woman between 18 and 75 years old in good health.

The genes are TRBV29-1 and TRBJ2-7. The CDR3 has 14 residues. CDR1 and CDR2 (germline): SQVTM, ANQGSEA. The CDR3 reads CSVRTHDQPWGQYF.

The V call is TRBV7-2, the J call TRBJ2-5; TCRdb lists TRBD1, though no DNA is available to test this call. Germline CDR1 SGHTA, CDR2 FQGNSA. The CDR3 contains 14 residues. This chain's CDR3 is CASSLTGKQETQYF.

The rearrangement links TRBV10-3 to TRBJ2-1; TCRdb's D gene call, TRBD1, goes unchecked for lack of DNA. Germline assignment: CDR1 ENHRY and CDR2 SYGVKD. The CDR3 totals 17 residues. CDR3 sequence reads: CAISEHGRAGRYNEQFF.

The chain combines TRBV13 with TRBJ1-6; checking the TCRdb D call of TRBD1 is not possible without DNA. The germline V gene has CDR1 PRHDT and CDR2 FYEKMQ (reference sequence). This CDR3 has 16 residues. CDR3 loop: CASSLWPSGDNSPLHF.

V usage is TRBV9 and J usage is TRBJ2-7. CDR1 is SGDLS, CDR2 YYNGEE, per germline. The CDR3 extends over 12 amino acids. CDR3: CASSRSSYEQYF.

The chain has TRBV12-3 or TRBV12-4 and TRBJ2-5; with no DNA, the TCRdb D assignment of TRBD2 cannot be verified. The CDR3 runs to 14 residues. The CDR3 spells CASSLTGAQETQYF.

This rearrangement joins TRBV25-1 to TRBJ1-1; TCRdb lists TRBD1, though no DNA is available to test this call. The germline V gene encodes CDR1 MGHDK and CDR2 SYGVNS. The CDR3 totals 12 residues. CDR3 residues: CASSAGSDEAFF.

The CDR3 loop reads CSAQRGNSYNEQFF. The V call is TRBV20-1, the J call TRBJ2-1; with no DNA, the TCRdb D assignment of TRBD2 cannot be verified. CDR3 length: 14 amino acids. Germline V gene sequence: CDR1 DFQATT, CDR2 SNEGSKA (reference sequence).

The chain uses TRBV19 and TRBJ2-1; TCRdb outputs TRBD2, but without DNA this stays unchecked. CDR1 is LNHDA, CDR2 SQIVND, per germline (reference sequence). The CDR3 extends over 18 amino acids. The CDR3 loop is CASSRASGGTSSYNEQFF.

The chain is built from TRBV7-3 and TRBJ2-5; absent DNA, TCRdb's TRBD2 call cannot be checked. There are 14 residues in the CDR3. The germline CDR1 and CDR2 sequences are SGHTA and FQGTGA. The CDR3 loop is CASSSTRGGETQYF.

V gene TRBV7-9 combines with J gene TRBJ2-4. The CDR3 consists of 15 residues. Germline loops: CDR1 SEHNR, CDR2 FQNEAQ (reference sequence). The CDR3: CASSSKRQAKNIQYF. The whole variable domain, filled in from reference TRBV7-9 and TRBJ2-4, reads DTGVSQNPRHKITKRGQNVTFRCDPISEHNRLYWYRQTLGQGPEFLTYFQNEAQLEKSRLLSDRFSAERPKGSFSTLEIQRTEQGDSAMYLCASSSKRQAKNIQYFGAGTRLSVL.

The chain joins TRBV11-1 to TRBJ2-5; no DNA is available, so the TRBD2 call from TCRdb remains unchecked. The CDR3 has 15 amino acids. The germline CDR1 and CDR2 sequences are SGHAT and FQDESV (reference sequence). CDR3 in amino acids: CASSLTWESQETQYF.

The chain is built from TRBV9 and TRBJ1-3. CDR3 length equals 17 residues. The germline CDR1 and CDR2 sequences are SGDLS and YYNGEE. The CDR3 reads CASSVGGRLGSGNTIYF.

The CDR3 protein is CASSYSQGDYNEQFF. V gene TRBV6-2 or TRBV6-3 combines with J gene TRBJ2-1; TCRdb lists TRBD1, though no DNA is available to test this call. This CDR3 comprises 15 residues. Germline V lookup: CDR1 MNHEY, CDR2 SVGEGT.

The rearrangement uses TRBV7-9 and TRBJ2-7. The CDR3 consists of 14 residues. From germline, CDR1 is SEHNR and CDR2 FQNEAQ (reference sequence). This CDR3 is CASSLAGSDYEQYF.

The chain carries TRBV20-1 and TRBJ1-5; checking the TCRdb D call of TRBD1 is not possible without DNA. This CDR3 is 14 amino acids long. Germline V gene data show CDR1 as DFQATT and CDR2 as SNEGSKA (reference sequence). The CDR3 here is CSARVGGLVGPQHF.

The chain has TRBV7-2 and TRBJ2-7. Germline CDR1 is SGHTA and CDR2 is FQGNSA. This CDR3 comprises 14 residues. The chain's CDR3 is CASSLLLGSYEQYF.

CDR3 protein: CASSNSPRVYEAFF. The chain combines TRBV4-2 with TRBJ1-1. The CDR3 spans 14 residues. CDR1 and CDR2 from the germline V gene are LGHNA and YNFKEQ.

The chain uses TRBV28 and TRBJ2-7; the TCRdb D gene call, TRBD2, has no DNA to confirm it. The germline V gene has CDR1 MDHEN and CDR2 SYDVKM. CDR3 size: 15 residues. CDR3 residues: CASSFLPGGDYEQYF.

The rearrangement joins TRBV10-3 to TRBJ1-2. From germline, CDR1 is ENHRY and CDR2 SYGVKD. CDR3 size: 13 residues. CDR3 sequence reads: CAISETGMEGYTF.